These 26 T cell receptor beta chains share one sample of origin, sequenced in a study of shared clonotypes between healthy human individuals. TCRdb's table, derived via immunoSEQ multiplex PCR, lists solely in-frame clones and lacks some. Of some 470,000 clones in the sample, over 65% were seen once. The sample comprised PBMCs. Every receptor here comes from a woman in her thirties or forties in good health. Some clones in this sample may be carry-over from other donors' samples.

This clone was detected only a few times. The chain employs TRBV18 and TRBJ2-5; 8 bases map to TRBD2. The CDR3 length is 14 residues. Trimming removed 4 bases from V and 0 bases from J; junction bases left unmatched: 1. Germline CDR1 and CDR2: KGHSH and LQKENI. CDR3 in DNA: TGTGCCAGCTCACTTAGCGGGAACCAAGAGACCCAGTACTTC. It codes for CASSLSGNQETQYF.

The chain joins TRBV2 to TRBJ2-5, with D perhaps TRBD1 (5 bases). The CDR3 is 15 amino acids. Germline V gene lookup returns CDR1 SNHLY and CDR2 FYNNEI. Trimming took off 4 bases at V and 5 bases at J, with 17 bases between the two ends. The CDR3 DNA is TGTGCCAGCAGTGTCCGGCTCAGGCCAGGGGAGACCCAGTACTTC. It yields the protein CASSVRLRPGETQYF.

This clone was seen a single time. J is TRBJ2-2 and V is TRBV7-9; a weak D match, TRBD2 (5 bases). The germline V gene encodes CDR1 SEHNR and CDR2 FQNEAQ (reference sequence). V shed 6 bases and J shed 1 base, with 15 bases lying between them. The CDR3 is 16 residues long. The CDR3 sequence is CASRSRLAVNTGELFF. The CDR3 nucleotides read TGTGCCAGCAGGTCCCGCCTAGCAGTGAACACCGGGGAGCTGTTTTTT.

A remark on this clone: A much larger clone lies a single base off, so this may be a read error. Other DNA sequences in this sample translate to the same CDR3. This chain joins TRBV6-1 and TRBJ1-3; D is uncertain. CDR1 and CDR2 (germline): MNHNS, SASEGT. The CDR3 totals 15 residues. CDR3 coding DNA: TGCGCCAGCAGCAGCGATGCCCCCTCTGGAAACACCATATATTTT. Its translation: CASSSDAPSGNTIYF.

The gene calls are TRBV27 and TRBJ2-7; D is unresolved. The V and J ends lost 3 bases and 4 bases respectively, with 16 bases between them. Germline V CDR1 and CDR2: MNHEY, SMNVEV (reference sequence). The CDR3 contains 15 residues. CDR3 in amino acids: CASSFSISLLYEQYF. The CDR3 DNA follows: TGTGCCAGCAGTTTTTCGATATCCTTGTTATACGAGCAGTACTTC.

The chain employs TRBV28 and TRBJ1-2; the D is unclear. This CDR3 contains 12 residues. Germline CDR1 is MDHEN and CDR2 is SYDVKM. Deletions cut 7 bases from V and 6 bases from J, with 12 bases between. The CDR3 spells CASNLGFHGYTF. CDR3 nucleotides: TGTGCCAGCAACCTGGGATTTCATGGCTACACCTTC.

The rearrangement joins TRBV2 to TRBJ2-5; 10 nucleotides line up with TRBD2. V gave up 0 bases and J gave up 2 bases; unmatched junction bases: 6. The CDR3 totals 17 residues. The germline V gene encodes CDR1 SNHLY and CDR2 FYNNEI. The CDR3 DNA follows: TGTGCCAGCAGTGAAGCGCCTAGCGGGAGTGGGCAAGAGACCCAGTACTTC. It translates to CASSEAPSGSGQETQYF.

This clone was counted ten times or more. The chain links TRBV28 to TRBJ2-7; the D gene is possibly TRBD1 (5 bases). Germline V gene sequence: CDR1 MDHEN, CDR2 SYDVKM. This CDR3 contains 15 residues. Trimming took off 3 bases at V and 2 bases at J, with 14 bases between the two ends. Here the CDR3 DNA reads TGTGCCAGCAGTTTTGTGTCAGGGTTCGCCTACGAGCAGTACTTC. Residues: CASSFVSGFAYEQYF. Full variable domain (rest looked up from reference TRBV28 and TRBJ2-7): DVKVTQSSRYLVKRTGEKVFLECVQDMDHENMFWYRQDPGLGLRLIYFSYDVKMKEKGDIPEGYSVSREKKERFSLILESASTNQTSMYLCASSFVSGFAYEQYFGPGTRLTVT.

There are a few counts of this clone. The chain uses TRBV6-5 and TRBJ1-3; D is ambiguous. CDR1 is MNHEY, CDR2 SVGAGI, per germline. Trimming took 5 bases from V and 0 from J, leaving 11 bases between them. The CDR3 runs to 15 residues. In DNA form, the CDR3 reads TGTGCCAGCAGTAGGAAGGGTCGCTCTGGAAACACCATATATTTT. Its protein product is CASSRKGRSGNTIYF.

V and J are TRBV4-1 and TRBJ1-2, with D perhaps TRBD1 (6 bases). Germline V gene sequence: CDR1 MGHRA, CDR2 YSYEKL. Trimming took off 1 base at V and 3 bases at J, with 6 bases between the two ends. This CDR3 has 13 residues. CDR3 protein: CASSQGTDYGYTF. CDR3 in DNA: TGCGCCAGCAGCCAAGGGACAGACTATGGCTACACCTTC.

CDR3 sequence (DNA): TGTGCCAGCTCACCCCTTATGGACAGGGCGAACACCGGGGAGCTGTTTTTT. Residues: CASSPLMDRANTGELFF. The chain links TRBV18 to TRBJ2-2; 8 bases are a match to TRBD1. After removal of 3 bases from V and 0 bases from J, the junction contained 6 bases not matched to a gene. The CDR3 is 17 residues long. Germline assignment: CDR1 KGHSH and CDR2 LQKENI.

J is TRBJ2-7 and V is TRBV2; D is uncertain. Trimming took off 6 bases at V and 3 bases at J, with 9 bases between the two ends. CDR3 length: 12 residues. Germline V gene sequence: CDR1 SNHLY, CDR2 FYNNEI. The CDR3 nucleotides read TGTGCCAGCAGGGTATCTATCTACGAGCAGTACTTC. Translated: CASRVSIYEQYF.

This clone has just a few counts. The rearrangement links TRBV6-4 to TRBJ1-2, with 7 bases fitting TRBD1. This CDR3 contains 15 residues. The V gene's germline CDR1 is MRHNA and CDR2 SNTAGT. V shed 5 bases and J 4 bases; nucleotides not matched to a gene: 10. The CDR3 coding sequence is TGTGCCAGCAGTCTTTCCGTGGGACAGTCCTATGGCTACACCTTC. It specifies CASSLSVGQSYGYTF.

The rearrangement joins TRBV7-6 to TRBJ2-7, with TRBD2 matching over 9 bases. The CDR3 is made up of 13 amino acids. Germline CDR1 SGHVS, CDR2 FNYEAQ. Losses at the gene ends were 8 bases for V and 2 bases for J; bases not matched to a gene: 4. CDR3 residues: CASHSGRPYEQYF. CDR3 nucleotide sequence: TGTGCCAGCCACAGCGGGAGGCCCTACGAGCAGTACTTC.

V gene TRBV7-2 combines with J gene TRBJ2-6, with 8 nucleotides matching TRBD1. J gave up 1 base and V 3 bases, and 2 bases lay outside the gene matches. The CDR3 is 16 amino acids. Germline V gives CDR1 SGHTA, CDR2 FQGNSA. This CDR3 is CASSLDRDSGANVLTF. The CDR3 coding sequence is TGTGCCAGCAGCTTGGACAGGGATTCTGGGGCCAACGTCCTGACTTTC. The entire variable domain, with the rest obtained from reference TRBV7-2 and TRBJ2-6, is as follows: GAGVSQSPSNKVTEKGKDVELRCDPISGHTALYWYRQSLGQGLEFLIYFQGNSAPDKSGLPSDRFSAERTGGSVSTLTIQRTQQEDSAVYLCASSLDRDSGANVLTFGAGSRLTVL.

This clone was counted between two and nine times. This chain links TRBV27 with TRBJ2-3; TRBD2 matches at 14 bases. Germline trimming cut 3 bases from V and 4 bases from J; bases unmatched to any gene: 18. This CDR3 is built from 21 residues. CDR1 and CDR2 (germline): MNHEY, SMNVEV (reference sequence). In DNA, the CDR3 is TGTGCCAGCAGTTTCCTCCCTCCTGGGACTAGCGGGAGTGTGCTCTCAGATACGCAGTATTTT. Amino acid sequence: CASSFLPPGTSGSVLSDTQYF.

In nucleotides, the CDR3 is TGTGCCAGCGACAGGGGATTGGCAACTAATGAAAAACTGTTTTTT. The encoded protein is CASDRGLATNEKLFF. V gene TRBV18 combines with J gene TRBJ1-4; the match to TRBD1 covers 8 bases. The ends lost 8 bases at V and 0 bases at J; junction bases unmatched: 5. Germline assignment: CDR1 KGHSH and CDR2 LQKENI. This CDR3 region has 15 residues.

On this clone: In the same sample, other DNA sequences code for this CDR3. This chain links TRBV5-1 with TRBJ2-1; no clear D gene. Germline CDR1 and CDR2: SGHRS and YFSETQ. V lost 0 bases and J 2 bases, leaving 9 bases between the germline ends. This CDR3 is built from 15 residues. CDR3 protein: CASSLGQDPYNEQFF. The CDR3 DNA follows: TGCGCCAGCAGCTTGGGCCAGGATCCCTACAATGAGCAGTTCTTC. Complete variable domain (other parts from reference TRBV5-1 and TRBJ2-1): KAGVTQTPRYLIKTRGQQVTLSCSPISGHRSVSWYQQTPGQGLQFLFEYFSETQRNKGNFPGRFSGRQFSNSRSEMNVSTLELGDSALYLCASSLGQDPYNEQFFGPGTRLTVL.

V usage is TRBV7-8 and J usage is TRBJ2-3; D gene uncertain. CDR3 length: 14 residues. Deletions cut 3 bases from V and 3 bases from J, with 10 bases between. Looked up from germline, CDR1 is SGHVS and CDR2 is FQNEAQ. CDR3 sequence: CASSFNLVTDTQYF. The CDR3 DNA reads as TGTGCCAGCAGCTTTAATCTAGTAACAGATACGCAGTATTTT.

V is TRBV2 and J is TRBJ1-2, with unresolved D. The V and J ends lost 6 bases and 4 bases respectively, with 6 bases between them. The CDR3 is 11 residues long. Germline V CDR1 and CDR2: SNHLY, FYNNEI. CDR3 sequence reads: CASSFAYGYTF. CDR3 bases: TGTGCCAGCAGCTTCGCCTATGGCTACACCTTC.

The chain recombines TRBV5-1 with TRBJ2-5, with a possible D match to TRBD1 (5 bases). This CDR3 has 15 amino acids. The germline gives CDR1 SGHRS, CDR2 YFSETQ. The V gene lost 0 bases and the J gene lost 4 bases, with 13 bases spanning the gap. The CDR3 loop reads CASSLAGPQGETQYF. As DNA, the CDR3 is TGCGCCAGCAGCTTGGCGGGCCCCCAGGGAGAGACCCAGTACTTC. Drawing the rest from reference TRBV5-1 and TRBJ2-5, the complete variable domain is KAGVTQTPRYLIKTRGQQVTLSCSPISGHRSVSWYQQTPGQGLQFLFEYFSETQRNKGNFPGRFSGRQFSNSRSEMNVSTLELGDSALYLCASSLAGPQGETQYFGPGTRLLVL.

Note on this clone: Other DNA sequences within the sample encode an identical CDR3. The chain couples TRBV5-1 to TRBJ2-5; TRBD1 matches at 9 bases. Germline assignment: CDR1 SGHRS and CDR2 YFSETQ. J lost 4 bases, V lost 3 bases, and 4 bases had no gene match. CDR3 size: 14 residues. CDR3 residues: CASSSRQGGETQYF. CDR3 nucleotide sequence: TGCGCCAGCAGCTCTCGACAGGGGGGAGAGACCCAGTACTTC. Using reference TRBV5-1 and TRBJ2-5 for the parts outside the CDR3, the full variable domain is KAGVTQTPRYLIKTRGQQVTLSCSPISGHRSVSWYQQTPGQGLQFLFEYFSETQRNKGNFPGRFSGRQFSNSRSEMNVSTLELGDSALYLCASSSRQGGETQYFGPGTRLLVL.

Worth noting for this clone: This sequence may be a read error, since a much larger clone differs from it by one base. The J gene is TRBJ2-2, the V gene TRBV29-1; 8 nucleotides line up with TRBD1. The CDR3 is made up of 13 amino acids. Per germline, CDR1 SQVTM and CDR2 ANQGSEA. CDR3 region: CSARTGFTGELSF. CDR3 sequence (DNA): TGCAGCGCACGGACAGGGTTCACCGGGGAGCTGTCTTTT.

With regard to this clone: Other nucleotide sequences from this sample produce the same CDR3. CDR3 residues: CASSLAGSYEQYF. The CDR3 region has the DNA TGTGCCAGCAGCTTGGCGGGAAGCTACGAGCAGTACTTC. The rearrangement joins TRBV5-6 to TRBJ2-7; TRBD2 might be the D (5 bases). Germline CDR1 reads SGHDT; CDR2 reads YYEEEE. V was clipped by 0 bases and J by 3 bases, with 7 bases between them. The CDR3 is 13 amino acids.

This chain uses TRBV7-9 with TRBJ1-2; D not certain. Trimming removed 8 bases from V and 8 bases from J, with 12 bases in between. The CDR3 is 11 residues long. CDR1 and CDR2 (germline): SEHNR, FQNEAQ (reference sequence). CDR3 sequence: CASDGNWGYTF. The CDR3 coding sequence is TGTGCCAGCGACGGAAATTGGGGCTACACCTTC.

V and J are TRBV5-1 and TRBJ1-4; TRBD1 matches 7 bases. Per the germline V gene, CDR1 is SGHRS and CDR2 is YFSETQ. J gave up 7 bases and V 4 bases, and 10 bases lay outside the gene matches. This CDR3 is built from 15 residues. The CDR3 reads CASSDRQGGIEKLFF. The CDR3 DNA reads TGCGCCAGCAGCGATCGACAGGGTGGGATTGAAAAACTGTTTTTT.